Listed below are T cell receptor beta chains from one sample, sequenced in a study of cytomegalovirus exposure and HLA in healthy donors. The method was immunoSEQ multiplex PCR; TCRdb's version includes in-frame clones alone and lacks a portion of them. The sample shows more than 150,000 clones, 76% of them seen only once. Specimen: PBMCs. Source of these receptors: a man between 18 and 35 years old in good health and CMV-seronegative. Each CDR3 is given with its conserved first and last residue. The D gene is left open where the match is weak. Not every row has a clone size; where given, it reads once, few, many or a size class.

v_call: TRBV19; clone_size: -; d_call: TRBD1; j_call: TRBJ2-4; cdr3_aa: CASKETGAQNLIQYF; cdr3_nt: TGTGCCAGTAAGGAGACAGGGGCGCAAAACCTAATTCAGTACTTC
v_call: TRBV6-1; clone_size: few; d_call: -; j_call: TRBJ1-1; cdr3_aa: CASRLLSMNTEAFF; cdr3_nt: TGTGCCAGCCGTCTATTGAGTATGAACACTGAAGCTTTCTTT
v_call: TRBV28; clone_size: once; d_call: TRBD1; j_call: TRBJ1-5; cdr3_aa: CASSLTRQGPPQHF; cdr3_nt: TGTGCCAGCAGTCTGACAAGACAGGGCCCCCCCCAGCATTTT
v_call: TRBV19; clone_size: -; d_call: TRBD2; j_call: TRBJ2-1; cdr3_aa: CASIPSGSGSYNEQFF; cdr3_nt: TGTGCCAGTATTCCGAGCGGGAGCGGGTCCTACAATGAGCAGTTCTTC
v_call: TRBV5-6; clone_size: -; d_call: -; j_call: TRBJ1-1; cdr3_aa: CASGPNPQGSTEAFF; cdr3_nt: TGTGCCAGCGGCCCGAACCCTCAGGGAAGCACTGAAGCTTTCTTT
v_call: TRBV28; clone_size: -; d_call: TRBD1; j_call: TRBJ2-3; cdr3_aa: CASRTPTGPLDTQYF; cdr3_nt: TGTGCCAGCAGAACCCCGACAGGGCCGTTGGATACGCAGTATTTT
v_call: TRBV5-6; clone_size: -; d_call: TRBD2; j_call: TRBJ2-1; cdr3_aa: CASSAKLAGDNEQFF; cdr3_nt: TGTGCCAGCAGCGCGAAGCTAGCGGGAGATAATGAGCAGTTCTTC
v_call: TRBV6-5; clone_size: -; d_call: -; j_call: TRBJ2-7; cdr3_aa: CASSPRQPLYEQYF; cdr3_nt: TGTGCCAGCAGCCCTCGACAGCCTTTATACGAGCAGTACTTC
v_call: TRBV6-5; clone_size: -; d_call: TRBD1; j_call: TRBJ1-1; cdr3_aa: CASSFTGTGPLGGAFF; cdr3_nt: TGTGCCAGCAGTTTCACCGGGACAGGACCTCTCGGGGGAGCTTTCTTT
v_call: TRBV5-4; clone_size: few; d_call: TRBD2; j_call: TRBJ2-5; cdr3_aa: CASSLVQRGGETQYF; cdr3_nt: TGTGCCAGCAGCTTGGTTCAGCGGGGGGGAGAGACCCAGTACTTC
v_call: TRBV28; clone_size: -; d_call: TRBD1; j_call: TRBJ2-2; cdr3_aa: CASSLTGTGARSGELFF; cdr3_nt: TGTGCCAGCAGTCTCACCGGGACAGGGGCTCGGTCCGGGGAGCTGTTTTTT
v_call: TRBV7-6; clone_size: -; d_call: -; j_call: TRBJ1-6; cdr3_aa: CAGSLSGDSPLHF; cdr3_nt: TGTGCCGGCAGCTTATCGGGGGATTCACCCCTCCACTTT
v_call: TRBV7-9; clone_size: -; d_call: TRBD1; j_call: TRBJ2-3; cdr3_aa: CASSEGQGNTDTQYF; cdr3_nt: TGTGCCAGCAGCGAAGGACAGGGAAACACAGATACGCAGTATTTT
v_call: TRBV9; clone_size: -; d_call: TRBD1; j_call: TRBJ1-5; cdr3_aa: CASSEGDRGREPQHF; cdr3_nt: TGTGCCAGCAGCGAGGGGGACAGGGGTAGGGAGCCCCAGCATTTT
v_call: TRBV10-3; clone_size: -; d_call: -; j_call: TRBJ1-4; cdr3_aa: CAIKAGTTNEKLFF; cdr3_nt: TGTGCCATCAAGGCGGGCACTACTAATGAAAAACTGTTTTTT
v_call: TRBV4-1; clone_size: few; d_call: -; j_call: TRBJ1-4; cdr3_aa: CASSPGFPSTNEKLFF; cdr3_nt: TGCGCCAGCAGCCCCGGTTTCCCCTCAACTAATGAAAAACTGTTTTTT